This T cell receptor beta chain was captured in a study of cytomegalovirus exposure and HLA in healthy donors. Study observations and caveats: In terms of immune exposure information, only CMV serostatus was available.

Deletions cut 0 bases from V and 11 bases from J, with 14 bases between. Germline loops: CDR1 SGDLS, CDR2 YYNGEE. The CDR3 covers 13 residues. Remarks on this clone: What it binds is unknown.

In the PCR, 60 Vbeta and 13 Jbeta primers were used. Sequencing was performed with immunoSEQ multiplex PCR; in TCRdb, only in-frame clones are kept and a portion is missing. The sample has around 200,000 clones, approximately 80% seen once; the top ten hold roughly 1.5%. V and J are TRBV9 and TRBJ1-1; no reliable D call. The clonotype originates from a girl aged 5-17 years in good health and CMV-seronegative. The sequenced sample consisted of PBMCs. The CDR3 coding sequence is TGTGCCAGCAGCGTAGTAGGAGGCTCCGGGGCTTTCTTT. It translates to CASSVVGGSGAFF.